Below are 24 T cell receptor beta chains sequenced from a single sample in a study of T cell repertoires in cytomegalovirus infection (dated by TCRdb to the late 2010s). Sequencing instrument: Illumina HiSeq 1500. TCRdb reworked the public reads: Q25 trimming with fastp, MiXCR clone assembly, productive beta chains retained. Here each entry gathers all rows of one CDR3 protein and keeps the most common genes and DNA. Recorded for this sample are some 390,000 distinct CDR3 sequences; approximately 18% of them occurred a single time. The top ten constitute under 9% of the sample. The sample consisted of PBMCs. These receptors came from a human donor in good health (CMV status not recorded). Some clones in this sample may be carry-over from other donors' samples.

There are a few counts of this clonotype. This chain joins TRBV29-1 and TRBJ2-1; the D is unclear. The germline CDR1 and CDR2 sequences are SQVTM and ANQGSEA. The V and J ends lost 7 bases and 0 bases respectively, with 10 bases between them. The CDR3 is 13 amino acids. Here the CDR3 DNA reads TGCAGCGGAGTAACTAACTCCTACAATGAGCAGTTCTTC. This translates into CSGVTNSYNEQFF.

This clonotype was recorded a few times. The rearrangement uses TRBV7-9 and TRBJ2-6; a weak D match, TRBD1 (5 bases). CDR1 SEHNR and CDR2 FQNEAQ come from the germline V gene (reference sequence). Trimming took 7 bases from V and 2 from J, leaving 15 bases between them. This CDR3 has 16 amino acids. Here the CDR3 DNA reads TGTGCCAGCACCTATCAGGGTTGGGCTGGGGCCAACGTCCTGACTTTC. Amino acids: CASTYQGWAGANVLTF. Variable domain in full (rest from reference TRBV7-9 and TRBJ2-6): DTGVSQNPRHKITKRGQNVTFRCDPISEHNRLYWYRQTLGQGPEFLTYFQNEAQLEKSRLLSDRFSAERPKGSFSTLEIQRTEQGDSAMYLCASTYQGWAGANVLTFGAGSRLTVL.

The rearrangement uses TRBV12-3 or TRBV12-4 and TRBJ1-5, with D possibly being TRBD1 (6 bases). This CDR3 contains 15 residues. The ends were cut back, 8 bases at V and 5 bases at J, with 19 bases in the middle. The CDR3 loop is CASSLSRGLDQPQHF. As DNA, the CDR3 is TGTGCCAGCTCCCTCTCCAGGGGTCTTGATCAGCCCCAGCATTTT.

The rearrangement joins TRBV27 to TRBJ1-2; D is ambiguous. CDR1 and CDR2 from the germline V gene are MNHEY and SMNVEV (reference sequence). V was trimmed by 5 bases and J by 6 bases, leaving 16 bases between them. The length of the CDR3 is 14 residues. Here the CDR3 reads CASSPHRYGDGYTF. Written as DNA, the CDR3 is TGTGCCAGCAGTCCACATCGGTACGGGGATGGCTACACCTTC.

At least ten counts were recorded for this clonotype. The chain recombines TRBV7-2 with TRBJ1-2, with TRBD1 identical over 10 bases. The trim removed 5 bases at V and 5 bases at J, leaving 8 bases unmatched. The CDR3 consists of 15 residues. Per the germline V gene, CDR1 is SGHTA and CDR2 is FQGNSA. In DNA form, the CDR3 reads TGTGCCAGCAGCCCAGGGACAGGGGCTTCTTATGGCTACACCTTC. Encoded protein: CASSPGTGASYGYTF.

V gene TRBV11-2 combines with J gene TRBJ2-7; 8 bases align to TRBD2. The V segment lost 3 bases and the J segment 3 bases; nucleotides outside the gene matches: 16. The CDR3 consists of 18 residues. Germline CDR1 reads SGHAT; CDR2 reads FQNNGV. The CDR3 here is CASSFMGAGSGSIYEQYF. The CDR3 region has the DNA TGTGCCAGCAGCTTCATGGGGGCCGGGAGCGGGAGTATCTACGAGCAGTACTTC.

The chain combines TRBV7-9 with TRBJ2-5; TRBD1 matches 7 bases. J was trimmed by 10 bases and V by 5 bases; bases with no gene match: 4. This CDR3 region has 11 residues. Germline V gene data show CDR1 as SEHNR and CDR2 as FQNEAQ (reference sequence). This chain's CDR3 is CASSQGDIQYF. For the CDR3, the DNA is TGTGCCAGCAGCCAGGGGGACATCCAGTACTTC.

This clonotype appeared many times. J is TRBJ2-1 and V is TRBV7-2, with 12 bases fitting TRBD2. The germline V gene encodes CDR1 SGHTA and CDR2 FQGNSA. After removal of 1 base from V and 6 bases from J, the junction contained 4 bases not matched to a gene. The CDR3 consists of 16 residues. The CDR3 bases are TGTGCCAGCAGCTTAGATGCTAGCGGGGGGGTCAATGAGCAGTTCTTC. It codes for CASSLDASGGVNEQFF.

The chain links TRBV10-3 to TRBJ1-1; 7 nucleotides line up with TRBD1. The CDR3 is 14 residues long. The V segment lost 5 bases and the J segment 4 bases; nucleotides outside the gene matches: 7. Looked up from germline, CDR1 is ENHRY and CDR2 is SYGVKD. The chain's CDR3 is CAISFDREGTEAFF. CDR3 coding DNA: TGTGCCATCAGTTTCGACAGGGAGGGCACTGAAGCTTTCTTT.

The rearrangement links TRBV24-1 to TRBJ1-5; possibly TRBD1 for D (6 bases). V was pared by 4 bases and J by 6 bases, with 18 bases between. Germline V gene lookup returns CDR1 KGHDR and CDR2 SFDVKD. The CDR3 has 16 residues. CDR3 loop: CATSERTQGPPQPQHF. The CDR3 DNA reads as TGTGCCACCAGTGAGAGAACACAGGGTCCGCCTCAGCCCCAGCATTTT.

The gene calls are TRBV28 and TRBJ2-7, with 9 bases that match TRBD1. With V trimmed by 4 bases and J by 5 bases, 6 bases remained unmatched. This CDR3 has 14 residues. The germline gives CDR1 MDHEN, CDR2 SYDVKM. The CDR3 DNA reads TGTGCCAGCAGTTCCCGGGACAGGGACCACGAGCAGTACTTC. Amino acid sequence: CASSSRDRDHEQYF.

The V gene is TRBV20-1, the J gene TRBJ2-7; 11 bases map to TRBD1. Germline V gene data show CDR1 as DFQATT and CDR2 as SNEGSKA (reference sequence). J was trimmed by 3 bases and V by 4 bases; bases with no gene match: 5. The CDR3 sequence is 14 residues long. CDR3 DNA sequence: TGCAGTGCTACCAGGACAGGGGGCAACTACGAGCAGTACTTC. Translation: CSATRTGGNYEQYF.

This clonotype was observed a handful of times. The chain recombines TRBV6-2 or TRBV6-3 with TRBJ2-7; perhaps D is TRBD1 or TRBD2 (5 bases each). This CDR3 contains 13 residues. From germline, CDR1 is MNHEY and CDR2 SVGEGT. The ends were cut back, 6 bases at V and 7 bases at J, with 16 bases in the middle. This chain's CDR3 is CASRSRDPLEQYF. The CDR3 nucleotides read TGTGCCAGCAGAAGCCGGGACCCTTTGGAGCAGTACTTC.

In its sample, this clonotype was seen many times. The genes are TRBV7-2 and TRBJ2-2; D is ambiguous. This CDR3 region has 17 residues. Germline lookup yields CDR1 SGHTA and CDR2 FQGNSA. With 5 bases removed from V and 6 bases from J, the gap between germline ends came to 22 bases. The CDR3 DNA reads TGTGCCAGCAGCCCAGCCGGGTTTCGCGGTGGAGCCGGGGAGCTGTTTTTT. Translated: CASSPAGFRGGAGELFF.

This clonotype appeared once. The chain carries TRBV2 and TRBJ2-7; tentatively, D is TRBD1 or TRBD2 (5 bases each). Germline V gene data show CDR1 as SNHLY and CDR2 as FYNNEI. Trimming removed 6 bases at V and 3 bases at J, with 12 bases between. The CDR3 loop spans 13 amino acids. The CDR3 spells CASRGRRHYEQYF. The CDR3 nucleotides are TGTGCCAGCAGGGGACGGAGACACTACGAGCAGTACTTC.

This clonotype was counted once. A read error may be the cause here, since a much bigger clone is one base away. The chain joins TRBV12-3 or TRBV12-4 to TRBJ2-3, with 12 bases lining up with TRBD2. The CDR3 covers 17 residues. The CDR3 region is CASSPSLAGGFGDMQYF. Here the CDR3 DNA reads TGTGCCAGCAGTCCCTCCCTAGCGGGGGGGTTTGGAGATATGCAGTATTTT.

This clonotype has a count of ten or more. CDR3 nucleotide sequence: TGTGCCAGCAGCTTAAAGCAGACCAGCAATCAGCCCCAGCATTTT. It yields the protein CASSLKQTSNQPQHF. J is TRBJ1-5 and V is TRBV7-2; D is ambiguous. CDR3 length: 15 amino acids. Trimming took 2 bases from V and 1 from J, leaving 9 bases between them. Germline CDR1 and CDR2: SGHTA and FQGNSA. The variable domain in full, with the rest retrieved from reference TRBV7-2 and TRBJ1-5, is GAGVSQSPSNKVTEKGKDVELRCDPISGHTALYWYRQSLGQGLEFLIYFQGNSAPDKSGLPSDRFSAERTGGSVSTLTIQRTQQEDSAVYLCASSLKQTSNQPQHFGDGTRLSIL.

This clonotype has a count of ten or more. CDR3 bases: TGCAGCGTTGACAGGGGGGGACAGAACACTGAAGCTTTCTTT. It is translated as CSVDRGGQNTEAFF. The chain has TRBV29-1 and TRBJ1-1; 7 bases are a match to TRBD1. The length of the CDR3 is 14 residues. V shed 3 bases, J shed 1 base, and the junction held 5 bases outside the gene matches. From germline, CDR1 is SQVTM and CDR2 ANQGSEA.

The sample holds a few counts of this clonotype. The chain carries TRBV7-2 and TRBJ2-5; D unclear. V shed 7 bases and J shed 5 bases, with 8 bases lying between them. Germline values: CDR1 SGHTA, CDR2 FQGNSA. The CDR3 covers 11 residues. The CDR3 reads CASTLRETQYF. The CDR3, as DNA: TGTGCCAGCACCCTACGCGAGACCCAGTACTTC. The full variable domain, its missing parts supplied by reference TRBV7-2 and TRBJ2-5, is GAGVSQSPSNKVTEKGKDVELRCDPISGHTALYWYRQSLGQGLEFLIYFQGNSAPDKSGLPSDRFSAERTGGSVSTLTIQRTQQEDSAVYLCASTLRETQYFGPGTRLLVL.

This clonotype has at least ten counts. The rearrangement uses TRBV7-2 and TRBJ2-1, with no clear D. CDR1 is SGHTA and CDR2 is FQGNSA in the germline V gene. Deletions cut 2 bases from V and 4 bases from J, with 6 bases between. CDR3 length: 13 amino acids. CDR3 DNA: TGTGCCAGCAGCTTACAGGCGTACAATGAGCAGTTCTTC. Its protein is CASSLQAYNEQFF.

This clonotype has ten or more counts. The J gene is TRBJ1-5, the V gene TRBV7-2; 7 positions agree with TRBD1. CDR3 length: 20 residues. V was pared by 1 base and J by 0 bases, with 15 bases of the junction left unmatched. Germline V gene sequence: CDR1 SGHTA, CDR2 FQGNSA. CDR3 bases: TGTGCCAGCAGCTTAGGTAATCTCTCCCTGGGACAGCATAGCAATCAGCCCCAGCATTTT. Translation gives CASSLGNLSLGQHSNQPQHF.

This clonotype was recorded a few times. This chain connects TRBV7-2 to TRBJ2-5; D call uncertain. V shed 5 bases and J shed 4 bases, with 8 bases lying between them. In germline, CDR1 is SGHTA, CDR2 FQGNSA. The length of the CDR3 is 12 residues. The CDR3 loop is CASSRERETQYF. CDR3 bases: TGTGCCAGCAGCCGAGAGCGAGAGACCCAGTACTTC.

This sequence joins TRBV19 and TRBJ2-1; 7 nucleotides line up with TRBD2. Losses at the gene ends were 7 bases for V and 6 bases for J; bases not matched to a gene: 12. The CDR3 has 15 amino acids. Germline CDR1 is LNHDA and CDR2 is SQIVND (reference sequence). CDR3 sequence (DNA): TGTGCCAGTACCCAGTCGCCGGGACTACTCAATGAGCAGTTCTTC. The encoded protein is CASTQSPGLLNEQFF.

The chain joins TRBV10-3 to TRBJ2-7; TRBD2 is a possible D gene (7 bases). CDR1 is ENHRY, CDR2 SYGVKD, per germline. The CDR3 is 14 residues long. V lost 8 bases to trimming and J lost 1 base, with 15 bases between them. CDR3: CAIGTGRGSYEQYF. CDR3 DNA sequence: TGTGCCATCGGTACAGGGAGGGGGTCCTACGAGCAGTACTTC.